The source of this T cell receptor beta chain is a study of T cells in Graves' hyperthyroidism and ophthalmopathy. Study-wide findings and caveats: Ophthalmopathy was identified by the model a median about seven months ahead of onset. In blood, most of the thyroid clonotypes expanded above 0.001 were also present.

This clonotype was detected many times. Its antigen is currently unknown. The TCR beta CDR3 regions underwent amplification using RNA transcripts as the source. The HTBI set primed first-round TCR CDR3 RT-PCR. TCRdb independently ran MiXCR on the multiplex PCR reads; one entry per CDR3 protein. This sample has around 450,000 distinct CDR3 sequences, with around 15% found just once. These patients, aged 18 to 65, had recently diagnosed hyperthyroidism lasting under 2 months. Germline CDR1 reads MDHEN; CDR2 reads SYDVKM. The CDR3 consists of 14 residues. Trimming stripped 1 base from V and 1 base from J, with 8 bases between.

Sequenced input: blood. The receptor's source is a woman younger than 30 with Graves' hyperthyroidism. The rearrangement uses TRBV28 and TRBJ2-7; unclear D gene. CDR3 amino acids: CASSLSGASYEQYF. For the CDR3, the DNA is TGTGCCAGCAGTTTATCGGGCGCTTCCTACGAGCAGTACTTC.